The T cell receptor beta chain under discussion was sequenced for a study of shared clonotypes between healthy human individuals (dated by TCRdb to the early 2020s). Study-level background: Three men and a couple of women, aged 18 to 49 years, made up the cohort. Per donor, three plates each were used for CD4 naive and CD4 memory, two for CD8 naive, and one for CD8 memory. Blood TCR repertoires of roughly five healthy adults were deeply sequenced to estimate repertoire size and the extent of clonotype sharing between individuals. To increase sequencing depth and limit assay-specific biases, different laboratories used diverse techniques to prepare libraries and sequence TCR repertoires. Each donor's leukapheresis produced roughly between about 0.8 and 10 billion PBMCs. Broader findings and caveats from the paper: Sharing across a handful of donors was observed for about 5% of naive CD4, less than 4% of naive CD8, about 2.3% of memory CD4, and roughly 0.4% of memory CD8 clonotypes. Naive subsets generally had larger estimated clonotype richness than memory subsets did. Pairwise subsampling indicated that sequencing depth was expected to affect the degree of clonotype sharing among donors. Even with the large sequencing depth, rarefaction of the sorted-subset datasets indicated that sequencing was incomplete. Compared with non-shared clonotypes, the clonotypes found in all four sorted-subset donors had higher generation probabilities. The genetic and exposure-history diversity represented was limited by the small number of donors. Sampling was limited to blood, and TCR repertoires in tissue likely differ from TCR repertoires in blood.

For the CD8 naive samples, CD45RO-negative cells were positively selected for CCR7, yielding a CD45RA+CCR7+ population from which TemRA cells were excluded. Donors were healthy HIV-negative adults with no recently reported acute infections or vaccinations. All donors were Caucasian adults living in Nashville, Tennessee, USA. After blood collection by leukapheresis, PBMCs were isolated using Ficoll-Histopaque density gradient centrifugation and then cryopreserved in the vapor phase of liquid nitrogen. Purity and quantity of every magnetically sorted T cell population were checked by analytical flow cytometry. Genomic DNA was isolated from each sorted fraction and quantified by UV absorbance on a Nanodrop 2000c. Using the deep immunoSEQ assay, TCR CDR3 regions were amplified from genomic DNA by multiplex PCR. Genomic DNA extracted from each cell subset was distributed evenly over all wells of several immunoSEQ 96-well plates, and each plate served as one replicate. Each replicate PCR for sorted subsets received around 210 ng genomic DNA, equal to 28,000 or so T cell genomes. Purified libraries were quantified with a Qubit 3.0 fluorometer, sized on a Bioanalyzer 2100, and re-quantified with the KAPA Library Quantification kit. A separate single-read 150-cycle Illumina NextSeq 550 flow cell was used to sequence each immunoSEQ 96-well plate. The original pipeline was this. Because the immunoSEQ output included only junctional sequences and no quality scores, the filtering could not be the same as the filtering used for full-length reads. Sequences were annotated with PyIR, a Python wrapper for IgBLAST v1.9, using IMGT germline references to assign V/J genes and CDR3. Reads were filtered out if the reads had weak V/J assignments (E-value above 1e-6), no CDR3, stop codons, out-of-frame junctions, or ambiguous translated residues. A V3J clonotype was defined by an identical inferred V gene, J gene, and CDR3 amino acid sequence. To compute the percentage overlap between repertoires, the number of shared unique clonotypes was divided by the size of the smaller repertoire. Three approaches were used to assess repertoire richness: RTK rarefaction, the Chao1 estimator, and Recon v2.1 estimates of unobserved clonotypes. For all TCRbeta clonotypes obtained by the gDNA method from four donors, generation probabilities were computed with OLGA. TCRdb re-hosts the immuneACCESS table, in-frame sequences only. Its copies lack some clones; in the studies checked, an unresolved V gene accounts for under half of them, and the cause for the rest is not known. D and trimming come from the DNA, and the V and J calls and clone size come from that table. For this sample there are millions of clones; more than 85% appear just once. About 1.5% of the sample comes from the top ten.

Ends trimmed: V by 5 bases, J by 4 bases; bases unmatched to a gene: 11. According to the germline V gene (reference sequence), CDR1 reads MNHEY and CDR2 reads SMNVEV. Its CDR3 holds 17 amino acids, cysteine through phenylalanine. CDR3 DNA only is kept here, 51 bases in frame from base 1. In its sample, this clone was seen a few times. Its antigen is currently not known. Base qualities are not provided; no much larger clone lies one nucleotide away. Sequencing input: naive CD8+ T cells from PBMCs. The meaning of the sample's cell subset or site label: CD45RA+CCR7+. This sequence originates from a man between 18 and 35 years old in good health. Some clones in this sample may be carry-over from other donors' samples. The chain is encoded by TRBV27 joined to TRBJ1-5; TRBD1 agrees with 10 junctional bases. The CDR3 protein is CASSKLTDRGLNQPQHF. The DNA sequence follows: TGTGCCAGCAGTAAACTAACCGACAGGGGGCTGAATCAGCCCCAGCATTTT.